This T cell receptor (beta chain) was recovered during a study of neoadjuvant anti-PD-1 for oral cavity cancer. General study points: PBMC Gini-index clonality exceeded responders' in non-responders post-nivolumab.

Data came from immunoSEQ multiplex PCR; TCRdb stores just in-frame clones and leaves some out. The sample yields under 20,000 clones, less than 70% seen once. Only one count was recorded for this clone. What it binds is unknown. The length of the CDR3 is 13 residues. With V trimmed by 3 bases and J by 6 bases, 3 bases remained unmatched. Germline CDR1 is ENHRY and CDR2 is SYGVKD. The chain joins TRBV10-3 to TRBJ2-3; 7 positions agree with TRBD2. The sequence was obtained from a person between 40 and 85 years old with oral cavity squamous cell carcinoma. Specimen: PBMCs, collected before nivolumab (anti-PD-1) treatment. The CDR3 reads CAISDLGRDTQYF. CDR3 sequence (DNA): TGTGCCATCAGTGACCTCGGGAGGGATACGCAGTATTTT.